This TCR beta chain emerged from a study of shared clonotypes between healthy human individuals. Produced via immunoSEQ multiplex PCR; TCRdb's table is partial and in-frame only. The sample consists of about 2 million clones, 85% to 95% of them appearing once. The study, taken as a whole, reports: Sample collection involved blood only; tissue repertoires are likely different.

Germline CDR1 MNHEY, CDR2 SVGAGI. V lost 6 bases, J lost 3 bases, and 15 bases lay in between. This CDR3 is 14 amino acids long. With regard to this clone: The antigen remains unidentified.

The chain couples TRBV6-5 to TRBJ2-7; weak D call: TRBD1 (5 bases). This clonotype was obtained from a young man in good health. Input material: naive CD4+ T cells sorted from blood. As to subset: CD45RA+ positively selected. CDR3 coding DNA: TGTGCCAGCAGGGATTCAGGGAAGGACTACGAGCAGTACTTC. Translated: CASRDSGKDYEQYF.